A single sample gave rise to the 8 T cell receptor beta chains below, sequenced in a study of a mutant IDH1 vaccine in newly diagnosed glioma. Produced via immunoSEQ multiplex PCR; TCRdb's table is partial and in-frame only. Of approximately 100,000 clones detected, roughly 89% appear once; the ten largest clones hold 0.5% to 0.6%. Time point specified: baseline, week 1 (first vaccination visit). Treatment noted: pre-vaccination baseline after standard-of-care therapy. Sequences were derived from PBMCs, sampled from a glioma patient treated with radiotherapy, temozolomide or both. These receptors all come from a woman between 45 and 60 years old with glioma.

This chain links TRBV19 with TRBJ2-7; D could derive from TRBD1 or TRBD2 (5 bases each). Trimming removed 0 bases from V and 3 bases from J, with 12 bases in between. The V gene's germline CDR1 is LNHDA and CDR2 SQIVND (reference sequence). This CDR3 is built from 15 residues. Here the CDR3 reads CASSIESGRYYEQYF. The CDR3 nucleotides read TGTGCCAGTAGTATAGAATCGGGACGGTACTACGAGCAGTACTTC. The full variable domain, its missing parts supplied by reference TRBV19 and TRBJ2-7, is DGGITQSPKYLFRKEGQNVTLSCEQNLNHDAMYWYRQDPGQGLRLIYYSQIVNDFQKGDIAEGYSVSREKKESFPLTVTSAQKNPTAFYLCASSIESGRYYEQYFGPGTRLTVT.

The chain has TRBV5-1 and TRBJ2-5; 7 nucleotides match TRBD1. CDR3 length: 15 residues. Unmatched junction bases numbered 9, after V lost 4 bases and J lost 3 bases. Germline-derived CDR1 and CDR2 are SGHRS and YFSETQ. The CDR3 loop is CASSQTQGFEETQYF. The CDR3 nucleotides read TGCGCCAGCAGCCAAACACAGGGGTTTGAAGAGACCCAGTACTTC.

The rearrangement links TRBV27 to TRBJ1-1, with 8 bases that match TRBD1. The CDR3 runs to 13 residues. From germline, CDR1 is MNHEY and CDR2 SMNVEV (reference sequence). Unmatched junction bases numbered 5, after V lost 5 bases and J lost 6 bases. DNA for the CDR3: TGTGCCAGCAGTCCACAGGGGGACGCTGAAGCTTTCTTT. It specifies CASSPQGDAEAFF.

The gene calls are TRBV27 and TRBJ1-6; D remains ambiguous. This CDR3 region has 18 residues. Trimming cost V 0 bases and J 2 bases, with 14 bases left between them. Germline CDR1 and CDR2: MNHEY and SMNVEV (reference sequence). CDR3 sequence reads: CASSLSGGPGAYNSPLHF. CDR3 nucleotides: TGTGCCAGCAGTTTATCGGGAGGGCCGGGAGCCTATAATTCACCCCTCCACTTT.

The chain couples TRBV5-1 to TRBJ2-3; 7 nucleotides align to TRBD2. CDR1 SGHRS and CDR2 YFSETQ come from the germline V gene. This CDR3 is built from 17 residues. J gave up 2 bases and V 1 base, and 10 bases lay outside the gene matches. CDR3 in DNA: TGCGCCAGCAGCTTGTTTAGCGGGTGGGGTTCCACAGATACGCAGTATTTT. Amino acids: CASSLFSGWGSTDTQYF.

This chain joins TRBV5-1 and TRBJ1-1, with D hard to call. The length of the CDR3 is 13 residues. Germline CDR1 SGHRS, CDR2 YFSETQ. V dropped 1 base and J dropped 8 bases, with 12 bases sitting between them. Here the CDR3 DNA reads TGCGCCAGCAGCTTGTTAGTATCGACAGAAGCTTTCTTT. Its protein is CASSLLVSTEAFF. Using reference TRBV5-1 and TRBJ1-1 for the parts outside the CDR3, the full variable domain is KAGVTQTPRYLIKTRGQQVTLSCSPISGHRSVSWYQQTPGQGLQFLFEYFSETQRNKGNFPGRFSGRQFSNSRSEMNVSTLELGDSALYLCASSLLVSTEAFFGQGTRLTVV.

The rearrangement links TRBV5-1 to TRBJ2-7, with 10 bases that match TRBD2. The CDR3 has 16 residues. Germline-derived CDR1 and CDR2 are SGHRS and YFSETQ. V was pared by 0 bases and J by 3 bases, with 6 bases of the junction left unmatched. This CDR3 reads CASSLGASGSIYEQYF. The CDR3, as DNA: TGCGCCAGCAGCTTGGGGGCTAGCGGGAGTATCTACGAGCAGTACTTC.

The chain carries TRBV9 and TRBJ2-2; D is perhaps TRBD2 (6 bases). Germline CDR1 is SGDLS and CDR2 is YYNGEE. The CDR3 spans 14 residues. The ends were cut back, 6 bases at V and 1 base at J, with 10 bases in the middle. The CDR3, as DNA: TGTGCCAGCACAAAGGAGGGGAACACCGGGGAGCTGTTTTTT. Translated, it gives CASTKEGNTGELFF.